Presented here are 25 T cell receptor beta chains from one specimen sequenced in a study of OX40 agonist ivuxolimab in advanced cancers. TCRdb's table, derived via immunoSEQ multiplex PCR, lists solely in-frame clones and lacks some. The table records under 90,000 clones, 85% to 90% of them present only once. This specimen was CD4+ or CD8+ T cells sorted from blood, taken in a trial of the OX40 agonist ivuxolimab. The receptors were gathered from an adult with an advanced solid tumor such as melanoma, head and neck, liver or kidney cancer.

This chain links TRBV11-3 with TRBJ2-7; possible D gene TRBD1, 5 bases. CDR3 size: 14 residues. The germline gives CDR1 SGHNT, CDR2 YENEEA. The V end was cut by 4 bases, the J end by 7 bases, with 17 bases between. Here the CDR3 reads CASSYTGSQGEQYF. The CDR3, as DNA: TGTGCCAGCAGCTATACCGGGTCCCAGGGAGAGCAGTACTTC.

J is TRBJ1-1 and V is TRBV7-9, with D hard to call. Germline loops: CDR1 SEHNR, CDR2 FQNEAQ (reference sequence). The CDR3 totals 12 residues. V was shortened by 3 bases and J by 1 base, with 3 bases between the two germline ends. CDR3 bases: TGTGCCAGCAGCTTGTCGAACACTGAAGCTTTCTTT. This codes for CASSLSNTEAFF.

This clone showed up just once. This chain links TRBV7-2 with TRBJ1-2; no firm D call. The CDR3 length is 14 residues. Germline V gene sequence: CDR1 SGHTA, CDR2 FQGNSA. V lost 5 bases and J lost 1, with 11 bases in between. The CDR3 here is CASSVPELNYGYTF. DNA for the CDR3: TGTGCCAGCAGCGTCCCAGAGCTTAACTATGGCTACACCTTC. Full variable domain (outside the CDR3, taken from reference TRBV7-2 and TRBJ1-2): GAGVSQSPSNKVTEKGKDVELRCDPISGHTALYWYRQSLGQGLEFLIYFQGNSAPDKSGLPSDRFSAERTGGSVSTLTIQRTQQEDSAVYLCASSVPELNYGYTFGSGTRLTVV.

This chain links TRBV9 with TRBJ2-3, with 8 positions matching TRBD2. V shed 1 base, J shed 4 bases, and the junction held 5 bases outside the gene matches. The CDR3 runs 15 residues. Germline V gives CDR1 SGDLS, CDR2 YYNGEE. CDR3 protein: CASSVKDGGADTQYF. CDR3 sequence (DNA): TGTGCCAGCAGCGTAAAGGACGGGGGGGCAGATACGCAGTATTTT.

This clone came up a few times. The V call is TRBV7-9, the J call TRBJ2-1; TRBD1 is a possible D gene (5 bases). In germline, CDR1 is SEHNR, CDR2 FQNEAQ (reference sequence). This CDR3 has 15 amino acids. The ends were cut back, 6 bases at V and 0 bases at J, with 12 bases in the middle. Here the CDR3 DNA reads TGTGCCAGCAGAAGAGGACAAGACTCCTACAATGAGCAGTTCTTC. It is translated as CASRRGQDSYNEQFF.

This chain connects TRBV19 to TRBJ2-1; D may be TRBD1 (6 bases). CDR3 length: 14 residues. Germline loops: CDR1 LNHDA, CDR2 SQIVND (reference sequence). V lost 1 base, J lost 4 bases, and 8 bases lay in between. The chain's CDR3 is CASSIGQDYNEQFF. DNA of the CDR3: TGTGCCAGTAGTATAGGACAGGATTACAATGAGCAGTTCTTC. The variable domain in full, with the rest retrieved from reference TRBV19 and TRBJ2-1, is DGGITQSPKYLFRKEGQNVTLSCEQNLNHDAMYWYRQDPGQGLRLIYYSQIVNDFQKGDIAEGYSVSREKKESFPLTVTSAQKNPTAFYLCASSIGQDYNEQFFGPGTRLTVL.

The CDR3 protein is CASSPRTDSYEQYF. As DNA, the CDR3 is TGTGCCAGCTCACCAAGGACAGACTCCTACGAGCAGTACTTC. This sequence joins TRBV18 and TRBJ2-5, with D maybe TRBD1 (6 bases). The assigned J gene may be wrong: the sequence end matches TRBJ2-7 better. From germline, CDR1 is KGHSH and CDR2 LQKENI. The CDR3 runs to 14 residues.

V and J are TRBV15 and TRBJ2-1; D not certain. This CDR3 spans 12 amino acids. Germline CDR1 LNHNV, CDR2 YYDKDF (reference sequence). Trimming took 0 bases from V and 8 from J, leaving 5 bases between them. This chain's CDR3 is CATSRDSYEQFF. The CDR3 DNA sequence: TGTGCCACCAGCAGAGATTCGTATGAGCAGTTCTTC.

The V call is TRBV6-1, the J call TRBJ1-1; 8 bases fit TRBD1. The CDR3 covers 14 residues. CDR1 and CDR2 from the germline V gene are MNHNS and SASEGT. With 8 bases clipped from V and 3 bases from J, the junction kept 8 bases outside the gene matches. The DNA of the CDR3 is TGTGCCAGCGCCTGGACAGGGACACACACTGAAGCTTTCTTT. This gives the protein CASAWTGTHTEAFF.

The chain is built from TRBV18 and TRBJ2-1, with 14 bases matching TRBD2. CDR1 is KGHSH and CDR2 is LQKENI in the germline V gene. V trimming: 3 bases; J trimming: 8 bases; junction bases outside the gene matches: 3. This CDR3 spans 15 amino acids. This CDR3 reads CASSPTSGGADEQFF. CDR3 nucleotides: TGTGCCAGCTCACCGACTAGCGGGGGGGCCGATGAGCAGTTCTTC.

V usage is TRBV10-2 and J usage is TRBJ2-7, with a tentative D call TRBD2 (5 bases). CDR1 and CDR2 from the germline V gene are WSHSY and SAAADI. The germline V and J ends were trimmed by 7 bases and 7 bases, with 14 bases remaining between them. The CDR3 spans 12 residues. In DNA form, the CDR3 reads TGCGCCAGCACCGGGGTAGTGGGGGAGCAGTACTTC. Protein sequence: CASTGVVGEQYF.

The V gene is TRBV6-1, the J gene TRBJ2-5, with no clear D. The CDR3 runs to 16 residues. Per the germline V gene, CDR1 is MNHNS and CDR2 is SASEGT. V lost 1 base and J lost 5, with 17 bases in between. CDR3 in amino acids: CASSEGARLVGETQYF. The CDR3 nucleotides read TGTGCCAGCAGTGAAGGGGCCCGGCTAGTGGGGGAGACCCAGTACTTC.

V usage is TRBV15 and J usage is TRBJ2-2; no clear D. Germline values: CDR1 LNHNV, CDR2 YYDKDF (reference sequence). V was pared by 0 bases and J by 2 bases, with 1 base between. This CDR3 has 13 residues. The CDR3 protein is CATSRDNTGELFF. The CDR3 nucleotides read TGTGCCACCAGCAGAGATAACACCGGGGAGCTGTTTTTT.

This clone turned up a few times. The rearrangement links TRBV7-2 to TRBJ1-1; D perhaps matches TRBD1 (5 bases). Between the trimmed V and J ends, which lost 4 bases and 0 bases, there was a span of 9 bases. CDR1 and CDR2 (germline): SGHTA, FQGNSA. The CDR3 loop spans 14 amino acids. Here the CDR3 DNA reads TGTGCCAGCAGCTCCTTCAGGGTGAACACTGAAGCTTTCTTT. It codes for CASSSFRVNTEAFF. Complete variable domain (other parts from reference TRBV7-2 and TRBJ1-1): GAGVSQSPSNKVTEKGKDVELRCDPISGHTALYWYRQSLGQGLEFLIYFQGNSAPDKSGLPSDRFSAERTGGSVSTLTIQRTQQEDSAVYLCASSSFRVNTEAFFGQGTRLTVV.

This clone is classed as medium-sized. The chain couples TRBV7-2 to TRBJ2-1; 10 bases align to TRBD2. The V gene's germline CDR1 is SGHTA and CDR2 FQGNSA. V lost 5 bases to trimming and J lost 11 bases; unmatched junction nucleotides: 6. CDR3 length equals 13 residues. Written as DNA, the CDR3 is TGTGCCAGCAGCACACTAGCGGGGACCAAGCAGTTCTTC. Amino acids: CASSTLAGTKQFF.

The genes are TRBV10-2 and TRBJ2-7; a possible D gene is TRBD2 (5 bases). V lost 4 bases, J lost 4 bases, and 8 bases lay in between. The CDR3 covers 12 residues. Germline CDR1 WSHSY, CDR2 SAAADI. In DNA, the CDR3 is TGCGCCAGCAGTGCTGGAGGATACGAGCAGTACTTC. This encodes CASSAGGYEQYF.

This clone appeared a few times. The CDR3 DNA reads TGTGCCAGCAGCTCCAAAGGGGGCAGGGTGAAGTACACCGGGGAGCTGTTTTTT. It codes for CASSSKGGRVKYTGELFF. This chain links TRBV5-6 with TRBJ2-2, with 7 bases identical to TRBD1. CDR3 length equals 18 residues. Per the germline V gene, CDR1 is SGHDT and CDR2 is YYEEEE. The V segment lost 3 bases and the J segment 3 bases; nucleotides outside the gene matches: 14.

The V call is TRBV6-1, the J call TRBJ2-7, with 8 bases that match TRBD2. The CDR3 is 13 amino acids. Germline CDR1 reads MNHNS; CDR2 reads SASEGT. V dropped 7 bases and J dropped 7; count of bases not matched to a gene: 9. The CDR3 nucleotides are TGTGCCAGCATCCCTAGCGGGTTAGGGGAGCAGTACTTC. It specifies CASIPSGLGEQYF.

This chain connects TRBV7-2 to TRBJ2-3; 10 bases are shared with TRBD2. The V segment lost 4 bases and the J segment 0 bases; nucleotides outside the gene matches: 4. From germline, CDR1 is SGHTA and CDR2 FQGNSA. The CDR3 covers 16 residues. The CDR3 protein is CASSSSGGSSTDTQYF. The CDR3 DNA is TGTGCCAGCAGCTCTAGCGGGGGATCTAGCACAGATACGCAGTATTTT.

This clone has just a few counts. The chain joins TRBV6-5 to TRBJ2-2; no clear D gene. V was shortened by 2 bases and J by 5 bases, with 12 bases between the two germline ends. CDR3 size: 15 residues. Germline values: CDR1 MNHEY, CDR2 SVGAGI. CDR3 nucleotide sequence: TGTGCCAGCAGTTACGGGCAGACGAGAACCGGGGAGCTGTTTTTT. It is translated as CASSYGQTRTGELFF.

The J gene is TRBJ2-3, the V gene TRBV19; the D call may be TRBD1 or TRBD2 (5 bases each). CDR3 length equals 17 residues. V lost 5 bases and J 1 base, leaving 19 bases between the germline ends. The V gene's germline CDR1 is LNHDA and CDR2 SQIVND (reference sequence). The CDR3 loop is CASSQPGPTQGTDTQYF. The CDR3 nucleotides are TGTGCCAGTAGTCAGCCGGGGCCCACGCAGGGCACAGATACGCAGTATTTT.

J is TRBJ1-2 and V is TRBV6-6; no firm D call. The CDR3 is made up of 15 amino acids. V was pared by 0 bases and J by 4 bases, with 12 bases between. Germline CDR1 is MNHNY and CDR2 is SVGAGI (reference sequence). CDR3 coding DNA: TGTGCCAGCAGTTACTCTCCGACTCGAAGCTATGGCTACACCTTC. This gives the protein CASSYSPTRSYGYTF.

This clone has a single count. The chain has TRBV27 and TRBJ1-6; perhaps TRBD1 as D (6 bases). The V gene's germline CDR1 is MNHEY and CDR2 SMNVEV (reference sequence). The length of the CDR3 is 14 residues. V gave up 7 bases and J gave up 7 bases, with 14 bases separating them. Written as DNA, the CDR3 is TGTGCCAGCAAGGAGGGACAAAGAAATTCACCCCTCCACTTT. Translated: CASKEGQRNSPLHF.

The V call is TRBV7-2, the J call TRBJ1-6, with 8 bases lining up with TRBD1. CDR1 is SGHTA and CDR2 is FQGNSA in the germline V gene. CDR3 size: 17 residues. Germline trimming cut 0 bases from V and 3 bases from J; bases unmatched to any gene: 4. CDR3 sequence (DNA): TGTGCCAGCAGCTTAGCCCAGGGGGCGCGCTATAATTCACCCCTCCACTTT. Translating gives CASSLAQGARYNSPLHF.

Only one count was recorded for this clone. The rearrangement uses TRBV7-2 and TRBJ1-2; D call uncertain. The germline gives CDR1 SGHTA, CDR2 FQGNSA. The V gene lost 6 bases and the J gene lost 1 base, with 12 bases spanning the gap. The CDR3 covers 14 residues. The CDR3: CASSPGAGNYGYTF. Written as DNA, the CDR3 is TGTGCCAGCAGTCCCGGCGCGGGTAACTATGGCTACACCTTC.